This section outlines one T cell receptor (beta chain) sequence together with its context. Its specificity is not known. These data belong to a study of CD8 T cells in ankylosing spondylitis. The junction had 5 bases not matched to a gene; V was cut back by 1 base and J by 7 bases. The CDR3 contains 14 residues. Germline V gene lookup returns CDR1 LGHDT and CDR2 YNNKEL (reference sequence). Findings and caveats of the study: It appeared that ankylosing spondylitis blood was characterized by a TCR beta motif of eight highly homologous variants. Past studies reported some motif variants in reactive arthritis synovial fluid and blood. Significantly higher representation of disease-linked clones was reported for matched ankylosing spondylitis synovial fluid. Clones linked to the disease showed a CD8+ phenotype. They occurred at relatively low frequencies in peripheral blood.

TCRdb itself ran the 5' RACE reads through MiXCR, one entry per CDR3 protein. The sample lists fewer than 500,000 distinct CDR3 sequences, roughly a quarter seen once, with about 0.89% in the top ten. Sequencing used blood, either unsorted or a sorted T cell fraction (not recorded which). The rearrangement links TRBV3-1 to TRBJ1-1, with 8 bases fitting TRBD1. The sequence came from a male donor with ankylosing spondylitis. CDR3 in amino acids: CASSQGRTGNEAFF. The CDR3 region has the DNA TGTGCCAGCAGCCAAGGGAGGACAGGGAATGAAGCTTTCTTT.